This T cell receptor beta chain was documented in a study of vaccination and CD4 T cells after COVID-19. Across the whole study: Convalescent donors totaled six males and four females, including two who were Hispanic. Regarding the study as a whole: SARS-CoV-2-reactive clonotypes rose nonsignificantly, with the median going from approximately 21 to 40.

About this clonotype itself: Its cognate antigen is unknown.

V gave up 5 bases and J gave up 4 bases, with 17 bases separating them. The V gene's germline CDR1 is DFQATT and CDR2 SNEGSKA (reference sequence). The CDR3 totals 14 residues. Treatment indicated: approximately 9-day PBMC culture with coronavirus spike peptide pools or control peptides (ViraFEST assay). Half the medium was replaced with fresh IL-2 medium on days 3 and 7. With the Oncomine TCR Beta short-read assay, DNA from cultured CD4+ T cells was sequenced. It was from cultured CD4+ T cells that genomic DNA was extracted. Each CDR3 protein is one row after TCRdb ran MiXCR on the PCR reads. The table records roughly 5,400 distinct CDR3 sequences, roughly a third of them present only once.

This rearrangement joins TRBV20-1 to TRBJ1-1; maybe TRBD1 (6 bases). The sample here was CD4+ T cells from blood, cultured in vitro, taken after SARS-CoV-2 vaccination. The sequence was collected from a human donor who had recovered from COVID-19. Here the CDR3 DNA reads TGCAGTGCTGCAGACAGGACGAAAGGCACTGAAGCTTTCTTT. Its protein product is CSAADRTKGTEAFF.